These T cell receptor beta chains were read from a single sample in a study of beta chain features in type 1 diabetes. Assay: immunoSEQ multiplex PCR; the TCRdb copy retains only in-frame clones and omits some. Among a few hundred thousand clones, about 26% were seen once, and the ten largest hold roughly 4%. The sequencing sample was made of central memory CD4+ T cells from blood. The receptors stem from a man aged 25-45 years in good health. The CDR3 runs from the conserved cysteine through the conserved F or W. Each record gives: D gene, clone size, J gene, V gene, CDR3 DNA, CDR3 protein. The D gene is left open where the match is weak. A clone size is listed for some rows: how often the clone was seen (once, few, many), or a class if it is expanded.

>TRBD2|few|TRBJ2-5|TRBV13
TGTGCCAGCAGCTTGACTAGCGGGGCAGAGACCCAGTACTTC
CASSLTSGAETQYF
>TRBD2|.|TRBJ2-1|TRBV30
TGTGCCTGGAGTGTGTTGCGGGGAGCGGGAACCTACAATGAGCAGTTCTTC
CAWSVLRGAGTYNEQFF
>TRBD2|.|TRBJ2-5|TRBV7-6
TGTGCCAGCAGCCGTAATAGCGGGGGGGCTGGGGAGACCCAGTACTTC
CASSRNSGGAGETQYF
>.|.|TRBJ2-1|TRBV25-1
TGTGCCAGCAGTGAACAGGGTCTAACCCGTGAGCAGTTCTTC
CASSEQGLTREQFF
>.|.|TRBJ1-1|TRBV29-1
TGCAGCGTTGTTCGGACAGCAAACACTGAAGCTTTCTTT
CSVVRTANTEAFF
>TRBD1|few|TRBJ2-7|TRBV5-1
TGCGCCAGCAGCCCTATCGACAGGGGCTACGAGCAGTACTTC
CASSPIDRGYEQYF
>.|.|TRBJ2-3|TRBV6-6
TGTGCCAGCAGTTCCCGAGGGAGCACAGATACGCAGTATTTT
CASSSRGSTDTQYF
>.|.|TRBJ1-2|TRBV29-1
TGCAGCGTTGACCTAGCCAGCTCGGGTGGCTACACCTTC
CSVDLASSGGYTF
>.|.|TRBJ2-2|TRBV7-9
TGTGCCAGCAGCTTATTGGGACGGAACACCGGGGAGCTGTTTTTT
CASSLLGRNTGELFF
>.|few|TRBJ2-7|TRBV23-1
TGCGCCAGCAGTCAATCACCCTTATACGAGCAGTACTTC
CASSQSPLYEQYF
>TRBD2|.|TRBJ2-7|TRBV19
TGTGCCAGTAGTAGACTAGCGGGCCTGGCCTACGAGCAGTACTTC
CASSRLAGLAYEQYF
>.|few|TRBJ2-3|TRBV7-6
TGTGCCAGCAGCTTAGTTGGGACAACCACAGATACGCAGTATTTT
CASSLVGTTTDTQYF
>.|.|TRBJ2-7|TRBV6-6
TGTGCCAGCAGTTACGGGACCTACGAGCAGTACTTC
CASSYGTYEQYF
>.|.|TRBJ2-2|TRBV7-9
TGTGCCAGCAGCCTCTCGGATCCCGGGGAGCTGTTTTTT
CASSLSDPGELFF
>.|few|TRBJ2-7|TRBV30
TGTGCCTGCTCCGAGTTGGACGAGCAGTACTTC
CACSELDEQYF